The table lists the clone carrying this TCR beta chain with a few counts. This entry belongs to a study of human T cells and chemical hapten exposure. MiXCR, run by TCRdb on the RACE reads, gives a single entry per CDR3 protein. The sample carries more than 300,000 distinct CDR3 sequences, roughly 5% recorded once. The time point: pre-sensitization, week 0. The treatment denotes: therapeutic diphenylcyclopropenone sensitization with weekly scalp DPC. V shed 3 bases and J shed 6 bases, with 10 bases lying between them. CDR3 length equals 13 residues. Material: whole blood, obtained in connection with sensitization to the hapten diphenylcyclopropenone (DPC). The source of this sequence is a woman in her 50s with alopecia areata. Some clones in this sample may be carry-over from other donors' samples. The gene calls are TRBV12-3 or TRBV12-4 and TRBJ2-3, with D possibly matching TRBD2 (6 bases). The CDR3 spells CASSFGGFDTQYF. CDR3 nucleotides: TGTGCCAGCAGTTTTGGGGGGTTTGATACGCAGTATTTT.